The source of this TCR beta chain is a study of T cells in tumors after PD-1 blockade. On the study more broadly: Daily vismodegib 150 mg continued in a subset of anti-PD-1-treated patients.

Comment on this clone: The antigen is unknown.

TCRdb's table, derived via immunoSEQ multiplex PCR, lists solely in-frame clones and lacks some. The sample lists roughly 50,000 clones; 79% were seen once. Regarding the study as a whole: Blood contained approximately 41% of the tumor's TCR clonotypes.

The CDR3 contains 14 residues. Per germline, CDR1 SNHLY and CDR2 FYNNEI. Unmatched junction bases numbered 6, after V lost 5 bases and J lost 4 bases. This sample comprised PBMCs, obtained before anti-PD-1 treatment. This clonotype was sampled from a human donor with basal cell carcinoma. The chain has TRBV2 and TRBJ1-1; TRBD1 matches at 8 bases. This CDR3 is CASSRTGSGTEAFF. In DNA, the CDR3 is TGTGCCAGCAGTCGGACAGGGTCTGGCACTGAAGCTTTCTTT. Full variable domain (remainder filled in from reference TRBV2 and TRBJ1-1): EPEVTQTPSHQVTQMGQEVILRCVPISNHLYFYWYRQILGQKVEFLVSFYNNEISEKSEIFDDQFSVERPDGSNFTLKIRSTKLEDSAMYFCASSRTGSGTEAFFGQGTRLTVV.